Presented here are 8 T cell receptor beta chains from one specimen sequenced in a study of identical twins (dated by TCRdb to 2016 to 2017). The library was obtained by 5' RACE. The sequencer listed for this sample is Illumina HiSeq 2000. TCRdb reprocessed the public reads (quality trimming at Q25 with fastp, clone calling with MiXCR) and kept in-frame beta chains. Every CDR3 protein is listed once, alongside the most common genes and DNA of its rows. In all, the sample holds about 520,000 distinct CDR3 sequences, and 22% of those were seen once. Roughly 0.91% of the sample is in the top ten clones. These data were also filed under a second study, of T cells expressing NK-cell markers.

The sample taken for sequencing was CD4+ T cells sorted from blood. Receptors were obtained from a woman aged 18 to 35 in good health.

This sequence joins TRBV29-1 and TRBJ2-3; no clear D gene. The germline gives CDR1 SQVTM, CDR2 ANQGSEA. Trimming took 2 bases from V and 2 from J, leaving 8 bases between them. The CDR3 has 13 amino acids. The CDR3 region is CSVESRVTDTQYF. The CDR3, as DNA: TGCAGCGTTGAATCCCGAGTCACAGATACGCAGTATTTT.

This rearrangement joins TRBV12-3 or TRBV12-4 to TRBJ2-7; 7 positions agree with TRBD2. The CDR3 consists of 12 residues. The V and J ends lost 6 bases and 10 bases, in that order; junction bases with no gene match: 9. The DNA of the CDR3 is TGTGCCAGCAGCAACGGACTAGGTCCCCAGTACTTC. It is translated as CASSNGLGPQYF.

The DNA of the CDR3 is TGTGCCAGCAGCTCTCCCCCGGGACCCCGAGCCTACGAGCAGTACTTC. Translation: CASSSPPGPRAYEQYF. This chain joins TRBV7-2 and TRBJ2-7, with D perhaps given as TRBD1 or TRBD2 (5 bases each). CDR1 SGHTA and CDR2 FQGNSA come from the germline V gene. Trimming took off 4 bases at V and 2 bases at J, with 18 bases between the two ends. CDR3 size: 16 residues.

This clonotype has a handful of counts. This chain's CDR3 is CSVSGLAGGNEQFF. In DNA, the CDR3 is TGCAGCGTTTCGGGACTAGCGGGGGGGAATGAGCAGTTCTTC. The chain is built from TRBV29-1 and TRBJ2-1; 16 bases fit TRBD2. Germline assignment: CDR1 SQVTM and CDR2 ANQGSEA. The CDR3 is 14 residues long. V dropped 5 bases and J dropped 7; count of bases not matched to a gene: 2.

The table lists this clonotype with a few counts. The rearrangement links TRBV20-1 to TRBJ1-6; possibly TRBD1 for D (6 bases). The CDR3 extends over 13 amino acids. V was shortened by 0 bases and J by 7 bases, with 7 bases between the two germline ends. Germline-derived CDR1 and CDR2 are DFQATT and SNEGSKA (reference sequence). CDR3 region: CSAREGANSPLHF. CDR3 nucleotides: TGCAGTGCTAGAGAGGGGGCAAATTCACCCCTCCACTTT.

The rearrangement uses TRBV20-1 and TRBJ1-2, with unresolved D. CDR3 length equals 13 residues. Trimming removed 6 bases at V and 1 base at J, with 12 bases between. Germline assignment: CDR1 DFQATT and CDR2 SNEGSKA (reference sequence). The CDR3, as DNA: TGCAGTGCCCCCCGGGAGGGTAACTATGGCTACACCTTC. As protein: CSAPREGNYGYTF.

This clonotype showed up many times. The J gene is TRBJ2-3, the V gene TRBV7-2; D uncertain. Trimming cost V 2 bases and J 3 bases, with 3 bases left between them. The CDR3 has 12 amino acids. Germline values: CDR1 SGHTA, CDR2 FQGNSA. The CDR3 region is CASSLKTDTQYF. The CDR3, as DNA: TGTGCCAGCAGCTTAAAAACAGATACGCAGTATTTT. Together with reference TRBV7-2 and TRBJ2-3, the CDR3 gives the full variable domain: GAGVSQSPSNKVTEKGKDVELRCDPISGHTALYWYRQSLGQGLEFLIYFQGNSAPDKSGLPSDRFSAERTGGSVSTLTIQRTQQEDSAVYLCASSLKTDTQYFGPGTRLTVL.

This clonotype was observed many times. This sequence joins TRBV10-3 and TRBJ2-7; 12 bases align to TRBD2. The germline V gene has CDR1 ENHRY and CDR2 SYGVKD. Trimming cost V 7 bases and J 9 bases; bases outside gene matches: 7. The CDR3 length is 13 residues. In DNA, the CDR3 is TGTGCCATCAACCTAGCGGGAGGGCCGGTGCAGTACTTC. Translated: CAINLAGGPVQYF.